The 10 T cell receptor beta chains listed next were all sequenced from one sample in a study of blood T cells in healthy people across ages. Using a J-beta primer mix together with a sample-barcoded 5' primer, a second PCR was run for roughly 6 to 11 cycles. MiXCR, run by TCRdb on the 5' RACE reads, gives a single entry per CDR3 protein. Counted here are about 1,400,000 distinct CDR3 sequences, 35% to 45% occurring once; the ten biggest clones make up approximately 7.9%. Specimen: blood. Every receptor here comes from a woman aged 18-29 years in good health.

The gene calls are TRBV10-3 and TRBJ1-2; D call uncertain. The CDR3 has 15 residues. V lost 0 bases and J 3 bases, leaving 11 bases between the germline ends. The V gene's germline CDR1 is ENHRY and CDR2 SYGVKD. The CDR3 spells CAISESGQADYGYTF. The CDR3 nucleotides are TGTGCCATCAGTGAGTCAGGGCAGGCCGACTATGGCTACACCTTC.

Regarding this clonotype: One end of the junction is discordant with germline, which a read error may explain. V usage is TRBV20-1 and J usage is TRBJ2-7, with a weak D call TRBD1 (6 bases). Germline values: CDR1 DFQATT, CDR2 SNEGSKA (reference sequence). This CDR3 comprises 15 residues. The CDR3 loop reads CRARDHSGDSYEQYF. In nucleotides, the CDR3 is TGCAGAGCTAGAGATCATTCAGGGGACTCCTACGAGCAGTACTTC.

This clonotype occurred a few times. This chain uses TRBV6-2 or TRBV6-3 with TRBJ2-1; 9 nucleotides align to TRBD1. V lost 10 bases to trimming and J lost 1 base; unmatched junction nucleotides: 5. Per the germline V gene, CDR1 is MNHEY and CDR2 is SVGEGT. The length of the CDR3 is 14 residues. CDR3 DNA: TGTGCCACCCGACAGGGGGTTTCCTACAATGAGCAGTTCTTC. Translated: CATRQGVSYNEQFF.

The genes are TRBV30 and TRBJ2-5, with D maybe TRBD1 (6 bases). TRBJ2-7 matches the DNA end more closely, so the J call is doubtful. CDR3 size: 14 residues. Germline loops: CDR1 GTSNPN, CDR2 SVGIG (reference sequence). In nucleotides, the CDR3 is TGTGCCTGGAGTCTGCTTTGGCAGGGGTACGAGCAGTACTTC. Protein: CAWSLLWQGYEQYF.

This clonotype came up a few times. The rearrangement links TRBV10-3 to TRBJ2-7; possible D gene TRBD1, 5 bases. V was trimmed by 6 bases and J by 0 bases, leaving 12 bases between them. This CDR3 has 14 residues. Germline V gives CDR1 ENHRY, CDR2 SYGVKD. The CDR3 nucleotides are TGTGCCATCAGAGAGACAGTCAGCTCCTACGAGCAGTACTTC. The encoded protein is CAIRETVSSYEQYF.

The chain joins TRBV11-1 to TRBJ2-5; TRBD2 matches at 9 bases. The CDR3 runs 16 residues. Trimming cost V 2 bases and J 3 bases; bases outside gene matches: 7. The V gene's germline CDR1 is SGHAT and CDR2 FQDESV (reference sequence). The CDR3 nucleotides are TGTGCCAGCAGCTTATCATTAGCGGGGGTCGAAGAGACCCAGTACTTC. Translated: CASSLSLAGVEETQYF.

The chain combines TRBV25-1 with TRBJ1-5; D gene ambiguous. Germline CDR1 is MGHDK and CDR2 is SYGVNS. CDR3 size: 13 residues. V lost 9 bases, J lost 0 bases, and 9 bases lay in between. The CDR3 nucleotides read TGTGCCAGTCGCAAGAATAGCAATCAGCCCCAGCATTTT. Amino acids: CASRKNSNQPQHF. Based on the CDR3 plus reference TRBV25-1 and TRBJ1-5, the full variable domain is EADIYQTPRYLVIGTGKKITLECSQTMGHDKMYWYQQDPGMELHLIHYSYGVNSTEKGDLSSESTVSRIRTEHFPLTLESARPSHTSQYLCASRKNSNQPQHFGDGTRLSIL.

CDR3 bases: TGCAGTGCCCAATCTCCGGGACTAGCAGGTTACGAGCAGTACTTC. It yields the protein CSAQSPGLAGYEQYF. This rearrangement joins TRBV20-1 to TRBJ2-7; 9 bases align to TRBD2. From germline, CDR1 is DFQATT and CDR2 SNEGSKA (reference sequence). With V trimmed by 6 bases and J by 4 bases, 13 bases remained unmatched. The CDR3 totals 15 residues.

The table lists this clonotype with a few counts. The V call is TRBV9, the J call TRBJ2-3; 9 bases fit TRBD2. The CDR3 loop spans 17 amino acids. Germline V CDR1 and CDR2: SGDLS, YYNGEE. The ends lost 0 bases at V and 2 bases at J; junction bases unmatched: 7. CDR3 nucleotides: TGTGCCAGCAGCGTAGAGCTAGCGGGGCGTTTCACAGATACGCAGTATTTT. Its translation is CASSVELAGRFTDTQYF.

The CDR3 sequence is CASSPPRQGDDGYTF. Written as DNA, the CDR3 is TGTGCCAGCAGCCCCCCAAGACAGGGGGATGATGGCTACACCTTC. The rearrangement links TRBV13 to TRBJ1-2, with 9 bases that match TRBD1. Germline lookup yields CDR1 PRHDT and CDR2 FYEKMQ (reference sequence). The CDR3 spans 15 residues. J gave up 6 bases and V 5 bases, and 10 bases lay outside the gene matches.